Listed below are T cell receptor beta chains from one sample, sequenced in a study of cytomegalovirus exposure and HLA in healthy donors. Using immunoSEQ multiplex PCR, the repertoire was profiled, and TCRdb retains in-frame clones only, with some absent. The repertoire includes 120,000 to 150,000 clones, around 79% of them detected once, and approximately 6.9% sits in the top ten. The sequencing sample was made of PBMCs. These receptors all come from a woman aged 40 to 50 in good health and CMV-seropositive. Each CDR3 is given with its conserved first and last residue. A D gene is named only where the DNA matches it firmly. Where a row states a size, it is once, few, many or the class of an expanded clone; other rows omit it.

cdr3_aa cdr3_nt v_call cdr3_length clone_size d_call j_call
CASSDPGGGQPQHF TGTGCCAGCAGTGATCCAGGGGGCGGTCAGCCCCAGCATTTT TRBV6-1 14 once TRBD1 TRBJ1-5
CASSLRKLGGTGEFQETQYF TGTGCCAGCAGCCTCCGAAAGTTGGGGGGGACAGGGGAGTTCCAAGAGACCCAGTACTTC TRBV21-1 20 . . TRBJ2-5
CASSLPTGELFF TGTGCCAGCAGCTTACCAACCGGGGAGCTGTTTTTT TRBV7-9 12 . . TRBJ2-2
CASSESGNNQPQHF TGTGCCAGCAGTGAATCCGGGAACAATCAGCCCCAGCATTTT TRBV25-1 14 few . TRBJ1-5
CASTATSGRVDTQYF TGTGCCAGCACTGCGACTAGTGGGCGCGTCGATACGCAGTATTTT TRBV25-1 15 . . TRBJ2-3
CASSFLAGGRPYEQYF TGTGCCAGCAGCTTCCTAGCGGGGGGGCGACCCTACGAGCAGTACTTC TRBV7-9 16 . TRBD2 TRBJ2-7
CASGQEVRETQYF TGTGCCAGCGGACAAGAAGTGCGAGAGACCCAGTACTTC TRBV2 13 . . TRBJ2-5
CASSTGTGSYNEQFF TGTGCCAGCAGTACAGGGACAGGATCCTACAATGAGCAGTTCTTC TRBV9 15 once TRBD1 TRBJ2-1
CASSPGASGGVQFF TGTGCCAGCAGCCCCGGGGCTAGCGGGGGGGTTCAGTTCTTC TRBV7-3 14 . TRBD2 TRBJ2-1
CASRDPGQSGNTIYF TGTGCCAGCAGAGATCCCGGACAGTCTGGAAACACCATATATTTT TRBV2 15 . . TRBJ1-3
CARSHPAVGGSSYEQYF TGTGCCAGAAGCCATCCGGCGGTGGGGGGTTCCAGCTACGAGCAGTACTTC TRBV5-3 17 . . TRBJ2-7
CSAFPPGMNTEAFF TGCAGCGCCTTTCCCCCGGGTATGAACACTGAAGCTTTCTTT TRBV29-1 14 few . TRBJ1-1
CASSQDSNNQPQHF TGTGCCAGCAGCCAGGACAGTAACAATCAGCCCCAGCATTTT TRBV5-5 14 . . TRBJ1-5
CASSQGDRVGGYTF TGCGCCAGCAGCCAAGGTGACAGGGTCGGTGGCTACACCTTC TRBV4-1 14 once TRBD1 TRBJ1-2
CASSARQGQSGGYTF TGTGCCAGCAGCGCACGACAGGGGCAATCAGGTGGCTACACCTTC TRBV9 15 . TRBD1 TRBJ1-2
CAWGTSGPYEQYF TGTGCCTGGGGGACTTCGGGACCCTACGAGCAGTACTTC TRBV30 13 . . TRBJ2-7
CATAETGARYGYTF TGCGCCACCGCCGAGACAGGGGCCCGCTATGGCTACACCTTC TRBV10-2 14 . TRBD1 TRBJ1-2
CASSSGLAPWSDTQYF TGCGCCAGCAGCTCGGGACTAGCGCCCTGGTCAGATACGCAGTATTTT TRBV5-1 16 . TRBD2 TRBJ2-3
CATRTGAPNEQFF TGTGCCACCAGGACAGGGGCGCCTAATGAGCAGTTCTTC TRBV6-1 13 once TRBD1 TRBJ2-1
CASSLGQGAYEQYF TGCGCCAGCAGCTTGGGACAGGGGGCTTACGAGCAGTACTTC TRBV5-1 14 once TRBD1 TRBJ2-7
CSVVGRQLPEAFF TGCAGCGTTGTGGGGAGGCAGTTGCCTGAAGCTTTCTTT TRBV29-1 13 . . TRBJ1-1
CASSENREQYF TGTGCCAGCAGTGAGAACCGCGAGCAGTACTTC TRBV2 11 . . TRBJ2-7